Each of the 2 T cell receptor beta chains below was sequenced from the same sample in a study of T cell responses to AZD1222 COVID-19 vaccine. Profiling relied on immunoSEQ multiplex PCR, and the TCRdb table lists in-frame clones only, not all of them. The table lists about 170,000 clones, over 85% of them singletons. This material consisted of peripheral blood, taken on day 0 of AZD1222 vaccination. Receptors originate from an adult in good health.

V usage is TRBV5-6 and J usage is TRBJ1-1; 8 bases align to TRBD1. CDR1 is SGHDT, CDR2 YYEEEE, per germline. Trimming removed 4 bases from V and 5 bases from J; junction bases left unmatched: 4. This CDR3 comprises 13 residues. The CDR3, as DNA: TGTGCCAGCAGCCCGGACAGGGCTACTGAAGCTTTCTTT. Its translation: CASSPDRATEAFF.

The genes are TRBV7-9 and TRBJ1-3; D uncertain. Deletions cut 5 bases from V and 4 bases from J, with 9 bases between. CDR1 is SEHNR, CDR2 FQNEAQ, per germline (reference sequence). The CDR3 has 13 amino acids. The CDR3 DNA reads TGTGCCAGCAGCCCGGGAATGGGAAACACCATATATTTT. It yields the protein CASSPGMGNTIYF.